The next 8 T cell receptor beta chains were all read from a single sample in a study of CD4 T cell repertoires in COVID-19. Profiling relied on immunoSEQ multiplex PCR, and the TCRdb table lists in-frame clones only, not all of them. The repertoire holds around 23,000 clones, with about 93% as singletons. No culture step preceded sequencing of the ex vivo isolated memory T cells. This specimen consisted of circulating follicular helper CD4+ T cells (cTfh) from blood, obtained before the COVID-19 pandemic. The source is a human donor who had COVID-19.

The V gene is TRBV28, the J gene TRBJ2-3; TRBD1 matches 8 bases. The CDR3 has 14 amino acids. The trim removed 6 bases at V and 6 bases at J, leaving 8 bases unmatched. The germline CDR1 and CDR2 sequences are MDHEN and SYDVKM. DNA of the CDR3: TGTGCCAGCAGGCAGGACAGGGTCACGGATACGCAGTATTTT. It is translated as CASRQDRVTDTQYF.

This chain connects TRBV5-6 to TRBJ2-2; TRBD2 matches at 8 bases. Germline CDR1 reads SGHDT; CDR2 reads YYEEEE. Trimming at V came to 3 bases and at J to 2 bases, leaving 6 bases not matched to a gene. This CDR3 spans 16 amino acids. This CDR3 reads CASSSTGGTNTGELFF. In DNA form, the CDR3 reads TGTGCCAGCAGCTCGACGGGAGGGACCAACACCGGGGAGCTGTTTTTT.

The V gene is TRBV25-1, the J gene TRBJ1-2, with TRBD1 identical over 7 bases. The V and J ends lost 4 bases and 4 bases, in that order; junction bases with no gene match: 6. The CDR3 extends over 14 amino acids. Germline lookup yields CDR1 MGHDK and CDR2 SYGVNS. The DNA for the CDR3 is TGTGCCAGCAGTGTGACAGGGAAGGCCTATGGCTACACCTTC. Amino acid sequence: CASSVTGKAYGYTF.

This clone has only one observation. The CDR3 sequence: CASSQERSRHEAFF. The CDR3 region has the DNA TGTGCCAGCAGCCAAGAGAGAAGTCGTCATGAAGCTTTCTTT. J is TRBJ1-1 and V is TRBV4-2, with unresolved D. Germline V gene sequence: CDR1 LGHNA, CDR2 YNFKEQ. This CDR3 has 14 amino acids. V shed 0 bases and J shed 7 bases, with 12 bases lying between them.

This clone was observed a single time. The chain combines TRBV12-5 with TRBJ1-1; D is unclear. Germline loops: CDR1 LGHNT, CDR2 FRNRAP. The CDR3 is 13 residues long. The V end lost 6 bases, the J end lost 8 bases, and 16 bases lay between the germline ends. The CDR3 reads CASGDPAGREAFF. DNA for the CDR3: TGTGCTAGTGGGGACCCAGCGGGTCGGGAAGCTTTCTTT.

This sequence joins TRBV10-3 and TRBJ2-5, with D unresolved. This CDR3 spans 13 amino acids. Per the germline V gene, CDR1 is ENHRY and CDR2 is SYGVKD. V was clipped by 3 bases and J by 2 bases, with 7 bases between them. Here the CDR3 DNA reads TGTGCCATCAGTGACGGTAATCAAGAGACCCAGTACTTC. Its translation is CAISDGNQETQYF.

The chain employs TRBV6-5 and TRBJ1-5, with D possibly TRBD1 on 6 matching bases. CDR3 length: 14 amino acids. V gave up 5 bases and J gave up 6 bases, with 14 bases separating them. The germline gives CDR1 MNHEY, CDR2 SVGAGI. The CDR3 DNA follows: TGTGCCAGCAGTGAGGCTACAGGGAGTCAGCCCCAGCATTTT. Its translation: CASSEATGSQPQHF.

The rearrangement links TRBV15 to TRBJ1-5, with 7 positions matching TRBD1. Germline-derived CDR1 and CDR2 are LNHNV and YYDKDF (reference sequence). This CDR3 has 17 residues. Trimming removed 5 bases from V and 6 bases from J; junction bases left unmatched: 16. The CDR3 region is CATSPETGFGSSQPQHF. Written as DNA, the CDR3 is TGTGCCACCAGCCCCGAGACAGGGTTTGGGTCTAGTCAGCCCCAGCATTTT.